This passage covers 30 T cell receptor beta chains from one sample sequenced in a study of T cell responses to AZD1222 COVID-19 vaccine. Generated by immunoSEQ multiplex PCR, the TCRdb table keeps only in-frame clones and is missing some. The sample carries 250,000 to 300,000 clones, around 93% recorded once. Sequenced material: peripheral blood, taken 28 days after the second AZD1222 dose. All receptors derive from an adult who received the AZD1222 COVID-19 vaccine.

The V call is TRBV15, the J call TRBJ1-1, with 8 bases matching TRBD1. This CDR3 comprises 15 residues. Germline V lookup: CDR1 LNHNV, CDR2 YYDKDF (reference sequence). Losses at the gene ends were 2 bases for V and 5 bases for J; bases not matched to a gene: 7. The CDR3 DNA is TGTGCCACCAGCAGAACCGGACAGGGCGGGACTGAAGCTTTCTTT. Encoded protein: CATSRTGQGGTEAFF.

The chain uses TRBV3-1 (or the pseudogene TRBV3-2) and TRBJ2-5; no firm D call. The germline CDR1 and CDR2 sequences are LGHDT and YNNKEL (reference sequence). The CDR3 has 13 amino acids. V shed 5 bases and J shed 4 bases, with 11 bases lying between them. The CDR3: CASSLVASETQYF. The CDR3 bases are TGTGCCAGCAGCTTAGTTGCGTCAGAGACCCAGTACTTC.

To note about this clone: The sample contains more than one DNA sequence encoding this CDR3. This rearrangement joins TRBV10-3 to TRBJ1-5; D ambiguous. V lost 0 bases and J 2 bases, leaving 5 bases between the germline ends. CDR1 is ENHRY, CDR2 SYGVKD, per germline. The CDR3 runs to 14 residues. The CDR3 loop reads CAISESGGNQPQHF. CDR3 coding DNA: TGTGCCATCAGTGAGTCTGGGGGCAATCAGCCCCAGCATTTT.

The rearrangement uses TRBV7-9 and TRBJ2-1; 7 bases are shared with TRBD1. The CDR3 is 13 residues long. Germline lookup yields CDR1 SEHNR and CDR2 FQNEAQ (reference sequence). Germline trimming cut 7 bases from V and 5 bases from J; bases unmatched to any gene: 5. CDR3: CASKGGMNNEQFF. CDR3 nucleotide sequence: TGTGCCAGCAAAGGGGGCATGAACAATGAGCAGTTCTTC.

The rearrangement uses TRBV5-4 and TRBJ1-1; D perhaps matches TRBD1 (5 bases). V shed 2 bases and J shed 10 bases, with 18 bases lying between them. In germline, CDR1 is SGHNT, CDR2 YYREEE (reference sequence). This CDR3 is 14 amino acids long. The CDR3 here is CASSLPGPRVVAFF. For the CDR3, the DNA is TGTGCCAGCAGCTTACCGGGACCCAGGGTTGTAGCTTTCTTT.

The chain recombines TRBV28 with TRBJ1-5; D remains ambiguous. Between the trimmed V and J ends, which lost 6 bases and 3 bases, there was a span of 6 bases. This CDR3 region has 12 residues. Germline values: CDR1 MDHEN, CDR2 SYDVKM. CDR3 sequence (DNA): TGTGCCAGCAGAAGTGTCAATCAGCCCCAGCATTTT. This encodes CASRSVNQPQHF.

The gene calls are TRBV7-3 and TRBJ2-1; maybe TRBD2 (5 bases). Germline CDR1 and CDR2: SGHTA and FQGTGA. This CDR3 is 13 amino acids long. The germline V and J ends were trimmed by 5 bases and 4 bases, with 9 bases remaining between them. Here the CDR3 DNA reads TGTGCCAGCAGCCCCGGGGTATACAATGAGCAGTTCTTC. This codes for CASSPGVYNEQFF.

The chain combines TRBV7-3 with TRBJ1-1; no clear D. Germline V gene lookup returns CDR1 SGHTA and CDR2 FQGTGA. CDR3 size: 13 residues. The V end lost 6 bases, the J end lost 1 base, and 9 bases lay between the germline ends. Here the CDR3 reads CASRIRTNTEAFF. CDR3 sequence (DNA): TGTGCCAGCAGAATACGGACGAACACTGAAGCTTTCTTT. The whole variable domain, remainder taken from reference TRBV7-3 and TRBJ1-1, is GAGVSQTPSNKVTEKGKYVELRCDPISGHTALYWYRQSLGQGPEFLIYFQGTGAADDSGLPNDRFFAVRPEGSVSTLKIQRTERGDSAVYLCASRIRTNTEAFFGQGTRLTVV.

The chain recombines TRBV5-1 with TRBJ1-3; D gene unclear. Germline loops: CDR1 SGHRS, CDR2 YFSETQ. V gave up 3 bases and J gave up 4 bases, with 5 bases separating them. This CDR3 is 12 amino acids long. CDR3 nucleotides: TGCGCCAGCAGCTCCGCCGGAAACACCATATATTTT. Translation gives CASSSAGNTIYF.

The chain combines TRBV28 with TRBJ2-3; TRBD2 aligns across 12 bases. The CDR3 is 17 residues long. With V trimmed by 3 bases and J by 0 bases, 4 bases remained unmatched. Germline V gives CDR1 MDHEN, CDR2 SYDVKM. In DNA, the CDR3 is TGTGCCAGCAGTTTGAGGACTAGCGGGACTAGCACAGATACGCAGTATTTT. Translation: CASSLRTSGTSTDTQYF.

The chain couples TRBV28 to TRBJ2-5, with D tentatively TRBD2 (6 bases). V was clipped by 6 bases and J by 2 bases, with 16 bases between them. Germline V gene data show CDR1 as MDHEN and CDR2 as SYDVKM. CDR3 size: 15 residues. CDR3 protein: CASSSPGLSQETQYF. The DNA for the CDR3 is TGTGCCAGCAGCTCTCCGGGACTGTCACAAGAGACCCAGTACTTC.

This rearrangement joins TRBV28 to TRBJ1-5; 7 positions agree with TRBD1. Germline assignment: CDR1 MDHEN and CDR2 SYDVKM. V lost 6 bases, J lost 4 bases, and 6 bases stayed unmatched. The CDR3 runs 14 residues. The CDR3 is CASRVGQPNQPQHF. The CDR3, as DNA: TGTGCCAGCAGGGTGGGACAGCCAAATCAGCCCCAGCATTTT.

The chain carries TRBV27 and TRBJ1-5; weak D call: TRBD1 (6 bases). The CDR3 contains 18 residues. Germline values: CDR1 MNHEY, CDR2 SMNVEV (reference sequence). Trimming left V 3 bases short and J 6 bases short, with 24 bases between. The DNA for the CDR3 is TGTGCCAGCAGTTTTGAAGTAGAGACCACAGGGCAAGGTCAGCCCCAGCATTTT. This translates into CASSFEVETTGQGQPQHF.

This clone is a singleton in its sample. The CDR3 loop reads CASSLGQGRGEQFF. The CDR3 DNA follows: TGTGCCAGCAGCTTGGGTCAGGGAAGGGGTGAGCAGTTCTTC. V gene TRBV5-4 combines with J gene TRBJ2-1; the D gene is possibly TRBD1 (5 bases). The germline V gene encodes CDR1 SGHNT and CDR2 YYREEE (reference sequence). The CDR3 has 14 residues. Trimming took 0 bases from V and 9 from J, leaving 13 bases between them.

The genes are TRBV11-1 and TRBJ1-6; tentatively, D is TRBD1 (6 bases). The germline V gene has CDR1 SGHAT and CDR2 FQDESV (reference sequence). This CDR3 spans 13 amino acids. V lost 9 bases, J lost 0 bases, and 6 bases lay in between. The CDR3 spells CARDSSYNSPLHF. CDR3 DNA: TGTGCCAGGGACAGCTCCTATAATTCACCCCTCCACTTT.

The count of this clone is one. The chain is built from TRBV7-2 and TRBJ1-3; maybe TRBD1 (5 bases). V lost 5 bases to trimming and J lost 0 bases, with 11 bases between them. Germline V gene data show CDR1 as SGHTA and CDR2 as FQGNSA. The CDR3 runs to 15 residues. CDR3 DNA sequence: TGTGCCAGCAGCCTACAGGAGAGCTCTGGAAACACCATATATTTT. This gives the protein CASSLQESSGNTIYF.

The rearrangement uses TRBV28 and TRBJ2-5; D possibly uses TRBD1 or TRBD2 (7 bases each). Trimming removed 8 bases from V and 5 bases from J, with 21 bases in between. The CDR3 loop spans 15 amino acids. CDR1 is MDHEN and CDR2 is SYDVKM in the germline V gene. CDR3 loop: CASSNTQGRVETQYF. As DNA, the CDR3 is TGTGCCAGCTCCAATACACAGGGGAGGGTGGAGACCCAGTACTTC.

This clone showed up just once. The CDR3 coding sequence is TGTGCCAGCAGCCCAACTAGCGGGCCCGACACCGGGGAGCTGTTTTTT. Translated, it gives CASSPTSGPDTGELFF. The genes are TRBV7-6 and TRBJ2-2, with 9 bases lining up with TRBD2. J was trimmed by 3 bases and V by 5 bases; bases with no gene match: 7. CDR1 SGHVS and CDR2 FNYEAQ come from the germline V gene. The CDR3 runs to 16 residues. The variable domain in full, with the rest retrieved from reference TRBV7-6 and TRBJ2-2, is GAGVSQSPRYKVTKRGQDVALRCDPISGHVSLYWYRQALGQGPEFLTYFNYEAQQDKSGLPNDRFSAERPEGSISTLTIQRTEQRDSAMYRCASSPTSGPDTGELFFGEGSRLTVL.

The J gene is TRBJ2-2, the V gene TRBV29-1; 10 bases line up with TRBD1. V dropped 4 bases and J dropped 4; count of bases not matched to a gene: 12. This CDR3 spans 17 amino acids. Germline V gene data show CDR1 as SQVTM and CDR2 as ANQGSEA. The CDR3 bases are TGCAGCGTTGCGGGTATTCCGACAGGGGGCGGCACCGGGGAGCTGTTTTTT. Amino acids: CSVAGIPTGGGTGELFF.

The rearrangement uses TRBV3-1 (or the pseudogene TRBV3-2) and TRBJ1-2, with TRBD1 identical over 10 bases. This CDR3 contains 13 residues. After removal of 3 bases from V and 8 bases from J, the junction contained 3 bases not matched to a gene. Germline V gene sequence: CDR1 LGHDT, CDR2 YNNKEL (reference sequence). The CDR3 sequence: CASSHDRGRGYTF. CDR3 nucleotides: TGTGCCAGCAGCCACGACAGGGGGCGCGGCTACACCTTC.

The chain is built from TRBV7-9 and TRBJ1-3; D gene unclear. Trimming stripped 1 base from V and 4 bases from J, with 8 bases between. The CDR3 sequence is 14 residues long. From germline, CDR1 is SEHNR and CDR2 FQNEAQ (reference sequence). CDR3 in DNA: TGTGCCAGCAGCTTAGAAGGAGGCGGAAACACCATATATTTT. It translates to CASSLEGGGNTIYF. Variable domain in full (rest from reference TRBV7-9 and TRBJ1-3): DTGVSQNPRHKITKRGQNVTFRCDPISEHNRLYWYRQTLGQGPEFLTYFQNEAQLEKSRLLSDRFSAERPKGSFSTLEIQRTEQGDSAMYLCASSLEGGGNTIYFGEGSWLTVV.

CDR3 coding DNA: TGTGCCAGCAGCTTAAATTTGCAGGGGGCGGGTGGCTACACCTTC. Translating gives CASSLNLQGAGGYTF. The chain recombines TRBV7-6 with TRBJ1-2, with TRBD1 matching 8 bases. Germline lookup yields CDR1 SGHVS and CDR2 FNYEAQ. CDR3 length equals 15 residues. With V trimmed by 2 bases and J by 7 bases, 9 bases remained unmatched.

The chain couples TRBV3-1 (or the pseudogene TRBV3-2) to TRBJ1-4; 10 bases match TRBD1. V was pared by 6 bases and J by 5 bases, with 6 bases of the junction left unmatched. The length of the CDR3 is 15 residues. Germline-derived CDR1 and CDR2 are LGHDT and YNNKEL (reference sequence). Here the CDR3 DNA reads TGTGCCAGCAGTGACCCGGGACAGGGGAATGAAAAACTGTTTTTT. Translating gives CASSDPGQGNEKLFF.

The genes are TRBV12-5 and TRBJ1-3, with a tentative D call TRBD1 (5 bases). The germline V gene encodes CDR1 LGHNT and CDR2 FRNRAP. CDR3 length equals 15 residues. V lost 6 bases and J 4 bases, leaving 16 bases between the germline ends. CDR3 in amino acids: CASGPSGTDGNTIYF. The CDR3 nucleotides are TGTGCTAGTGGACCTTCCGGGACCGACGGAAACACCATATATTTT.

As DNA, the CDR3 is TGTGCCAGCACCGGACGACAAGGGGGGGGCTATGGCTACACCTTC. This sequence encodes CASTGRQGGGYGYTF. J is TRBJ1-2 and V is TRBV2, with D possibly matching TRBD1 (6 bases). This CDR3 is 15 amino acids long. The germline gives CDR1 SNHLY, CDR2 FYNNEI. The V gene lost 7 bases and the J gene lost 4 bases, with 19 bases spanning the gap.

This chain links TRBV28 with TRBJ2-1, with no clear D. Germline V CDR1 and CDR2: MDHEN, SYDVKM. This CDR3 region has 15 residues. V lost 1 base to trimming and J lost 7 bases, with 14 bases between them. This CDR3 is CASSLYRQAKNEQFF. The CDR3 DNA follows: TGTGCCAGCAGTTTATACCGGCAGGCGAAGAATGAGCAGTTCTTC.

The chain uses TRBV13 and TRBJ2-1, with D perhaps being TRBD1 or TRBD2 (5 bases each). The V and J ends lost 5 bases and 7 bases respectively, with 15 bases between them. CDR3 length: 14 amino acids. Germline V gives CDR1 PRHDT, CDR2 FYEKMQ (reference sequence). For the CDR3, the DNA is TGTGCCAGCAGCCCTAGAGGGGTGGGGAATGAGCAGTTCTTC. Amino acid sequence: CASSPRGVGNEQFF.

This clone was counted once. The V gene is TRBV12-5, the J gene TRBJ2-2; D is perhaps TRBD1 (6 bases). This CDR3 comprises 16 residues. Germline CDR1 is LGHNT and CDR2 is FRNRAP. Between the trimmed V and J ends, which lost 3 bases and 5 bases, there was a span of 16 bases. The CDR3 DNA reads as TGTGCTAGTGGTTTTGTGGAGCAGGGGACGACCGGGGAGCTGTTTTTT. Its translation: CASGFVEQGTTGELFF.

The genes are TRBV7-9 and TRBJ1-3, with 7 bases that match TRBD1. CDR1 and CDR2 from the germline V gene are SEHNR and FQNEAQ (reference sequence). V lost 6 bases, J lost 5 bases, and 10 bases stayed unmatched. The CDR3 is made up of 15 amino acids. Here the CDR3 reads CASRHSGQARNTIYF. The CDR3 coding sequence is TGTGCCAGCAGGCACAGTGGACAGGCCAGAAACACCATATATTTT.

The chain is built from TRBV20-1 and TRBJ1-5, with D uncertain. CDR1 is DFQATT and CDR2 is SNEGSKA in the germline V gene (reference sequence). CDR3 length equals 11 residues. Trimming shortened V by 0 bases and J by 14 bases, and 11 bases separated the two germline ends. CDR3 sequence reads: CSARDGVREHF. In DNA form, the CDR3 reads TGCAGTGCTAGAGATGGGGTGCGGGAGCATTTT.